The rows below give T cell receptor beta chains drawn from one sample of a study of blood T cell repertoires in COVID-19. The method was immunoSEQ multiplex PCR; TCRdb's version includes in-frame clones alone and lacks a portion of them. The sample contains about 270,000 clones, approximately 86% of which appear only once. Sample: peripheral blood. These receptors all come from a woman in her sixties or seventies with COVID-19, enrolled during active disease. The CDR3 runs from the conserved cysteine through the conserved F or W. A D gene is named only where the DNA matches it firmly. Not every row has a clone size; where given, it reads once, few, many or a size class.

v_gene: TRBV4-1
abundance: -
d_gene: -
j_gene: TRBJ1-2
CDR3nt: TGCGCCAGCAGCCAAGGACATGAATATGGCTACACCTTC
CDR3aa: CASSQGHEYGYTF

v_gene: TRBV4-1
abundance: -
d_gene: TRBD2
j_gene: TRBJ2-7
CDR3nt: TGCGCCAGCAGCCGCTTTGGGACTAGCGGGGGATGGGAGCAGTACTTC
CDR3aa: CASSRFGTSGGWEQYF

v_gene: TRBV2
abundance: -
d_gene: TRBD1
j_gene: TRBJ1-4
CDR3nt: TGTGCCAGCAGTGAAGCGGGGACAGGGGTGGGAACTAATGAAAAACTGTTTTTT
CDR3aa: CASSEAGTGVGTNEKLFF

v_gene: TRBV6-2/TRBV6-3
abundance: -
d_gene: -
j_gene: TRBJ2-7
CDR3nt: TGTGCCAGCAGTCTCCGGGCCCGACAGAGTTTCACCTACGAGCAGTACTTC
CDR3aa: CASSLRARQSFTYEQYF

v_gene: TRBV5-1
abundance: -
d_gene: TRBD2
j_gene: TRBJ2-5
CDR3nt: TGCGCCAGCAGCCCGGGGGCGGGGGGCCTCCCGGAGACCCAGTACTTC
CDR3aa: CASSPGAGGLPETQYF

v_gene: TRBV11-2
abundance: few
d_gene: TRBD1
j_gene: TRBJ2-6
CDR3nt: TGTGCCAGCAGCTTAGATCTCGGGACAGGGAGGATCCGGGGGGCCAACGTCCTGACTTTC
CDR3aa: CASSLDLGTGRIRGANVLTF

v_gene: TRBV27
abundance: -
d_gene: TRBD2
j_gene: TRBJ2-1
CDR3nt: TGTGCCAGCACCAGCGGGGGGGCCTACAATGAGCAGTTCTTC
CDR3aa: CASTSGGAYNEQFF

v_gene: TRBV3-1/TRBV3-2
abundance: few
d_gene: -
j_gene: TRBJ1-5
CDR3nt: TGTGCCAGCAGCCAAGACAGGAGCAATCAGCCCCAGCATTTT
CDR3aa: CASSQDRSNQPQHF

v_gene: TRBV6-5
abundance: few
d_gene: TRBD1
j_gene: TRBJ1-1
CDR3nt: TGTGCCAGCAGCCACGGAGGAACAGGGGCTGAAGCTTTCTTT
CDR3aa: CASSHGGTGAEAFF

v_gene: TRBV7-8
abundance: -
d_gene: -
j_gene: TRBJ1-1
CDR3nt: TGTGCCAGCAGCTTAGTGGGAGGGATTGGCACTGAAGCTTTCTTT
CDR3aa: CASSLVGGIGTEAFF

v_gene: TRBV27
abundance: -
d_gene: TRBD1
j_gene: TRBJ2-3
CDR3nt: TGTGCCAGCAGTTTCCACAGGGGTACAGATACGCAGTATTTT
CDR3aa: CASSFHRGTDTQYF

v_gene: TRBV4-3
abundance: once
d_gene: -
j_gene: TRBJ1-2
CDR3nt: TGCGCCAGCAGCCTCACGGGGGACTATGGCTACACCTTC
CDR3aa: CASSLTGDYGYTF

v_gene: TRBV2
abundance: -
d_gene: TRBD1
j_gene: TRBJ2-7
CDR3nt: TGTGCCAGCAGTGTGACAGGGGGGTACGAGCAGTACTTC
CDR3aa: CASSVTGGYEQYF

v_gene: TRBV9
abundance: few
d_gene: -
j_gene: TRBJ2-2
CDR3nt: TGTGCCAGCAGCCCAACAGGACAAACGAACACCGGGGAGCTGTTTTTT
CDR3aa: CASSPTGQTNTGELFF

v_gene: TRBV5-1
abundance: -
d_gene: -
j_gene: TRBJ2-1
CDR3nt: TGCGCCAGCAGCTTGGGTGGGGGGGCCGATGAGCAGTTCTTC
CDR3aa: CASSLGGGADEQFF

v_gene: TRBV19
abundance: -
d_gene: -
j_gene: TRBJ2-7
CDR3nt: TGTGCCAGTACGACGGACAGAGGCTTCTCCTACGAGCAGTACTTC
CDR3aa: CASTTDRGFSYEQYF

v_gene: TRBV7-9
abundance: -
d_gene: -
j_gene: TRBJ1-6
CDR3nt: TGTGCCAGCAGCTTCCAGGACTCCTATAATTCACCCCTCCACTTT
CDR3aa: CASSFQDSYNSPLHF

v_gene: TRBV6-4
abundance: -
d_gene: TRBD1
j_gene: TRBJ1-2
CDR3nt: TGTGCCACCCCCGACAGGGGTTTCGCCTATGGCTACACCTTC
CDR3aa: CATPDRGFAYGYTF

v_gene: TRBV7-2
abundance: once
d_gene: TRBD2
j_gene: TRBJ2-2
CDR3nt: TGTGCCAGCAGCTTAGGGGCTAGCGGGGGGTCACGCGGGGAGCTGTTTTTT
CDR3aa: CASSLGASGGSRGELFF

v_gene: TRBV27
abundance: -
d_gene: TRBD2
j_gene: TRBJ2-3
CDR3nt: TGTGCCAGCAGTTTCCTAGTCGCGGGGGGCCCCACAGATACGCAGTATTTT
CDR3aa: CASSFLVAGGPTDTQYF

v_gene: TRBV29-1
abundance: -
d_gene: TRBD1
j_gene: TRBJ2-1
CDR3nt: TGCAGCGTTGTCACAGGGGGCGCAATCAATGAGCAGTTCTTC
CDR3aa: CSVVTGGAINEQFF

v_gene: TRBV3-1/TRBV3-2
abundance: once
d_gene: -
j_gene: TRBJ1-2
CDR3nt: TGTGCCAGCAGCCAAGAGGCGGCCGATCCTAACTATGGCTACACCTTC
CDR3aa: CASSQEAADPNYGYTF

v_gene: TRBV7-2
abundance: -
d_gene: -
j_gene: TRBJ2-5
CDR3nt: TGTGCCAGCAGCTTAGCGACAGCGTACCAAGAGACCCAGTACTTC
CDR3aa: CASSLATAYQETQYF

v_gene: TRBV21-1
abundance: -
d_gene: -
j_gene: TRBJ2-3
CDR3nt: TGTGCCAGCAGCAAAGAGCAAGGAAGGCGGTGCACAGATACGCAGTATTTT
CDR3aa: CASSKEQGRRCTDTQYF

v_gene: TRBV13
abundance: -
d_gene: -
j_gene: TRBJ2-1
CDR3nt: TGTGCCAGCAGCTCGACTGGGAGAGGTGGGTACAATGAGCAGTTCTTC
CDR3aa: CASSSTGRGGYNEQFF

v_gene: TRBV3-1/TRBV3-2
abundance: -
d_gene: TRBD1
j_gene: TRBJ1-2
CDR3nt: TGTGCCAGCAGCCAAGGGGGACAGGGGGGCTATGGCTACACCTTC
CDR3aa: CASSQGGQGGYGYTF

v_gene: TRBV6-2/TRBV6-3
abundance: -
d_gene: TRBD1
j_gene: TRBJ2-5
CDR3nt: TGTGCCAGCAGTAAGACAGGGACCGATGAGACCCAGTACTTC
CDR3aa: CASSKTGTDETQYF

v_gene: TRBV7-2
abundance: -
d_gene: TRBD1
j_gene: TRBJ2-1
CDR3nt: TGTGCCAGCAGCGCCACTACAGGGGGCAATGAGCAGTTCTTC
CDR3aa: CASSATTGGNEQFF

v_gene: TRBV11-2
abundance: -
d_gene: -
j_gene: TRBJ2-2
CDR3nt: TGTGCCAGCAGCTTAGTAGGCGGGCTTAACACCGGGGAGCTGTTTTTT
CDR3aa: CASSLVGGLNTGELFF

v_gene: TRBV7-9
abundance: -
d_gene: -
j_gene: TRBJ1-2
CDR3nt: TGTGCCAGCAGCAGCCTCCGGGGGGTGGCCTATGGCTACACCTTC
CDR3aa: CASSSLRGVAYGYTF

v_gene: TRBV5-1
abundance: -
d_gene: TRBD2
j_gene: TRBJ2-2
CDR3nt: TGCGCCAGCAGCTTGTTAGGTGAGGGACTAAGGACCGGGGAGCTGTTTTTT
CDR3aa: CASSLLGEGLRTGELFF

v_gene: TRBV19
abundance: -
d_gene: -
j_gene: TRBJ1-1
CDR3nt: TGTGCCAGTAGCCGGGGTATGAACACTGAAGCTTTCTTT
CDR3aa: CASSRGMNTEAFF

v_gene: TRBV29-1
abundance: -
d_gene: -
j_gene: TRBJ2-1
CDR3nt: TGCAGCGTTGGCCGCGGGGTCGTCAATGAGCAGTTCTTC
CDR3aa: CSVGRGVVNEQFF

v_gene: TRBV2
abundance: -
d_gene: -
j_gene: TRBJ2-1
CDR3nt: TGTGCCAGCAGTGAAAGGGGTTACAATGAGCAGTTCTTC
CDR3aa: CASSERGYNEQFF

v_gene: TRBV19
abundance: -
d_gene: -
j_gene: TRBJ2-7
CDR3nt: TGTGCCAGTACTCCCGGGCCCGGCGGGGCGCAGTACTTC
CDR3aa: CASTPGPGGAQYF

v_gene: TRBV27
abundance: few
d_gene: TRBD2
j_gene: TRBJ2-5
CDR3nt: TGTGCCAGCAGTTTCAGGACTAGCGGGGAGGGGGAGACCCAGTACTTC
CDR3aa: CASSFRTSGEGETQYF

v_gene: TRBV6-5
abundance: -
d_gene: -
j_gene: TRBJ2-3
CDR3nt: TGTGCCAGCAAGGTAGCGTCTAGCACAGATACGCAGTATTTT
CDR3aa: CASKVASSTDTQYF

v_gene: TRBV7-9
abundance: -
d_gene: TRBD2
j_gene: TRBJ2-5
CDR3nt: TGTGCCAGCACCGAGGGACTAGCGGGGGCGGAGACCCAGTACTTC
CDR3aa: CASTEGLAGAETQYF

v_gene: TRBV19
abundance: -
d_gene: -
j_gene: TRBJ2-2
CDR3nt: TGTGCCAGTAACGAGGGCCGAGAGACCGGGGAGCTGTTTTTT
CDR3aa: CASNEGRETGELFF

v_gene: TRBV9
abundance: -
d_gene: -
j_gene: TRBJ1-1
CDR3nt: TGTGCCAGCAGCGTAGCTAGGGGGATGAACACTGAAGCTTTCTTT
CDR3aa: CASSVARGMNTEAFF

v_gene: TRBV7-9
abundance: -
d_gene: TRBD1
j_gene: TRBJ2-1
CDR3nt: TGTGCCAGCAGCTTAGATGGGACAGGGGGCCGTGGTGAGCAGTTCTTC
CDR3aa: CASSLDGTGGRGEQFF

v_gene: TRBV5-1
abundance: -
d_gene: TRBD2
j_gene: TRBJ2-3
CDR3nt: TGCGCCAGCAGCATGAGCGGGGTCACAGATACGCAGTATTTT
CDR3aa: CASSMSGVTDTQYF

v_gene: TRBV18
abundance: -
d_gene: -
j_gene: TRBJ1-5
CDR3nt: TGTGCCAGCTCACTAACCGGGACATTCAAATATAGCAATCAGCCCCAGCATTTT
CDR3aa: CASSLTGTFKYSNQPQHF

v_gene: TRBV24-1
abundance: -
d_gene: TRBD1
j_gene: TRBJ1-3
CDR3nt: TGTGCCACCAGTGATCCAGGGACAGACTCTGGAAACACCATATATTTT
CDR3aa: CATSDPGTDSGNTIYF

v_gene: TRBV3-1/TRBV3-2
abundance: once
d_gene: -
j_gene: TRBJ2-7
CDR3nt: TGTGCCAGCAGCCTAGAGAGATTATCTCGGACAGAAATTACCTACGAGCAGTACTTC
CDR3aa: CASSLERLSRTEITYEQYF

v_gene: TRBV5-6
abundance: -
d_gene: TRBD1
j_gene: TRBJ1-3
CDR3nt: TGTGCCAGCAGCTACGGACAGGGCGTTGGAAACACCATATATTTT
CDR3aa: CASSYGQGVGNTIYF

v_gene: TRBV29-1
abundance: -
d_gene: TRBD1
j_gene: TRBJ1-6
CDR3nt: TGCAGCGTACAACAGGGGCTGGGCTCACCCCTCCACTTT
CDR3aa: CSVQQGLGSPLHF